A selection of T cell receptor beta chains follows, all from one sample in a study of T-cell reconstitution after alpha-beta-depleted transplantation in children. TCRdb analysed the PCR reads with MiXCR anew, one entry per CDR3 protein. The table records under 350,000 distinct CDR3 sequences, 9.9% of them present only once. The source material was PBMCs from the stem cell graft donor, sampled from the stem cell graft. The receptors derive from a human donor who donated a stem cell graft to a child with SCID. CDR3s leave out the opening cysteine and the closing phenylalanine or tryptophan.

TRBJ2-7 TRBV2 ASSEGVIQQY
TRBJ2-3 TRBV27 ASSLDSTFDTQY
TRBJ2-2 TRBV5-1 ASSFRTENTGELF
TRBJ1-6 TRBV28 ASGRVYNSPLH
TRBJ2-7 TRBV7-9 ASSTYGNYEQY
TRBJ2-3 TRBV7-2 ASSLGEVGADTQY
TRBJ2-1 TRBV9 ASSAQNNEQF
TRBJ2-1 TRBV27 ASSPSGPVNEQF
TRBJ2-3 TRBV18 ASSPGLGATDTQY
TRBJ1-6 TRBV2 ASSVTGGSAPLH
TRBJ1-6 TRBV5-1 ASSWSVESPLH
TRBJ1-2 TRBV12-3/TRBV12-4 ASRRDRGYT
TRBJ2-5 TRBV12-3/TRBV12-4 ASSSSLAGQETQY
TRBJ2-3 TRBV10-3 AISDGRTGGVDTQY
TRBJ2-2 TRBV6-5 ASNLRSGNTGELF
TRBJ1-2 TRBV19 ASSPRRQTANYGYT
TRBJ2-2 TRBV5-5 ASSFDGYTGELF
TRBJ2-5 TRBV2 ASRESGREETQY
TRBJ2-5 TRBV18 ASSPPGSAGETQY
TRBJ1-4 TRBV5-1 ASSLEGGSNEKLF
TRBJ1-1 TRBV29-1 SVTRQGNTEAF
TRBJ1-5 TRBV6-2/TRBV6-3 ASSQNGIYDQPQH
TRBJ1-6 TRBV3-1 ASSQEYASPLH
TRBJ2-2 TRBV6-5 ASSYNPDTTGELF
TRBJ2-5 TRBV10-3 AISPSPAGETQY
TRBJ2-1 TRBV20-1 SARTSWADSYNEQF
TRBJ2-7 TRBV5-1 ASSLGSGQQHYEQY
TRBJ2-7 TRBV5-5 ASSLVNAYEQY
TRBJ2-1 TRBV7-3 ASSLRLAGGDEQF
TRBJ1-3 TRBV20-1 SARDRSNTQRLY
TRBJ2-5 TRBV20-1 SARSSGGRGETQY
TRBJ1-2 TRBV29-1 SVEDRAGYT
TRBJ2-5 TRBV12-3/TRBV12-4 ASRVTGGETQY
TRBJ2-7 TRBV7-9 ASSRGTTGPYEQY
TRBJ2-4 TRBV5-1 ASSLRGGVDIQY
TRBJ1-2 TRBV6-5 ASTTDSNYGYT
TRBJ2-1 TRBV5-5 ASSSLAGYNEQF
TRBJ2-1 TRBV19 ASRYDRSTYNEQF
TRBJ1-2 TRBV5-1 ASSLDAGGYGYT
TRBJ2-7 TRBV7-9 ASSARQGSNEQY
TRBJ2-7 TRBV5-1 ASSLEGAPYEQY
TRBJ2-5 TRBV7-8 ASSLDLAGVQETQY
TRBJ2-3 TRBV5-6 ASSSGLAGGDTQY
TRBJ2-1 TRBV5-1 ASSPLRTGYNEQF
TRBJ2-2 TRBV20-1 SARQWGDRVAGELF
TRBJ2-3 TRBV7-3 ASGTDLNTDTQY
TRBJ1-4 TRBV20-1 SAGDGGVGAREKLF
TRBJ2-5 TRBV7-9 ASSGTDQETQY
TRBJ2-5 TRBV7-2 ASSWDREETQY
TRBJ2-1 TRBV19 ASSIDQAGSYNEQF
TRBJ2-2 TRBV29-1 SGGQGATGELF
TRBJ1-6 TRBV15 ATSRDRDRDNSPLH
TRBJ2-1 TRBV10-3 AISGTGGTYNEQF
TRBJ2-2 TRBV7-9 ASSPLDRTGELF
TRBJ2-1 TRBV10-1 ASSESGYNEQF